This T cell receptor beta chain was obtained from a study of cytotoxic CD8 clonotypes in ibrutinib-treated CLL. Whole-study context: Overall, about 25 responses were partial and 2 complete; following median about 70 months, around 15 patients stayed remitted and approximately 12 progressed. Study-level points and caveats: Public clonotypes, an uncommon group, contracted or remained stable on treatment.

Germline loops: CDR1 KGHSH, CDR2 LQKENI. Deletions cut 2 bases from V and 7 bases from J, with 9 bases between. The CDR3 is 13 residues long. Produced via immunoSEQ multiplex PCR; TCRdb's table is partial and in-frame only. Of 100,000 to 150,000 clones listed, 70% to 90% are singletons. As to this clone: Its specificity is not known.

This clonotype was obtained from a human donor with chronic lymphocytic leukemia. This specimen consisted of PBMCs, obtained after 24 months of ibrutinib treatment. V usage is TRBV18 and J usage is TRBJ1-5; no firm D call. The CDR3 region is CASSPGPSQPQHF. For the CDR3, the DNA is TGTGCCAGCTCACCAGGTCCGTCACAGCCCCAGCATTTT.